One and the same sample provided the 8 T cell receptor beta chains below, sequenced in a study of low-dose radiotherapy and immunotherapy resistance in tumors. With TRAV- and TRBV-specific primers, first-strand cDNA was made, covering the alpha and beta chains. A roughly 22-cycle PCR with a constant-region primer and V-primer adapter amplified TCRs. Via MiXCR, TCRdb re-called the reads, giving one row per CDR3 protein. The data hold about 7,900 distinct CDR3 sequences, with roughly three fifths observed a single time. Every receptor here comes from a human donor with advanced metastatic prostate, ovarian, gallbladder or colorectal cancer (not recorded which). This table probably holds off-target reads from a library built for another chain.

This rearrangement joins TRBV19 to TRBJ2-1, with 9 bases identical to TRBD2. This CDR3 has 16 amino acids. With 3 bases clipped from V and 0 bases from J, the junction kept 3 bases outside the gene matches. Germline loops: CDR1 LNHDA, CDR2 SQIVND (reference sequence). The CDR3 coding sequence is TGTGCCAGTAGTATGAATAGCGGGAGCTCCTACAATGAGCAGTTCTTC. Its protein product is CASSMNSGSSYNEQFF. Filled out from reference TRBV19 and TRBJ2-1, the complete variable domain reads DGGITQSPKYLFRKEGQNVTLSCEQNLNHDAMYWYRQDPGQGLRLIYYSQIVNDFQKGDIAEGYSVSREKKESFPLTVTSAQKNPTAFYLCASSMNSGSSYNEQFFGPGTRLTVL.

There are a few counts of this clonotype. The V call is TRBV26, the J call TRBJ2-7. TRBV26 is labeled a pseudogene. This CDR3 is built from 13 residues. The CDR3 coding sequence is TGTGCCAGCAGTTCCCACGGCCCCTACGAGCAGTACTTC. This translates into CASSSHGPYEQYF.

This clonotype was found once. The J gene is TRBJ2-2, the V gene TRBV11-2; 7 nucleotides match TRBD1. CDR1 and CDR2 from the germline V gene are SGHAT and FQNNGV. The ends lost 4 bases at V and 7 bases at J; junction bases unmatched: 6. CDR3 length equals 14 residues. The CDR3: CASSYDRVHGELFF. CDR3 bases: TGTGCCAGCAGCTATGACAGGGTGCACGGGGAGCTGTTTTTT.

This clonotype was counted only a few times. The chain carries TRBV2 and TRBJ2-5; TRBD2 matches at 8 bases. Germline-derived CDR1 and CDR2 are SNHLY and FYNNEI. The ends lost 7 bases at V and 3 bases at J; junction bases unmatched: 1. This CDR3 comprises 12 residues. This chain's CDR3 is CASKLAEETQYF. CDR3 nucleotides: TGTGCCAGCAAACTAGCGGAAGAGACCCAGTACTTC.

V usage is TRBV6-5 and J usage is TRBJ2-2; D is unclear. CDR3 length: 14 amino acids. The germline gives CDR1 MNHEY, CDR2 SVGAGI. V was pared by 6 bases and J by 8 bases, with 16 bases between. CDR3 nucleotide sequence: TGTGCCAGCAGCCGGGCGTCAGAGTCGGGGGAGCTGTTTTTT. Translating gives CASSRASESGELFF.

V usage is TRBV7-9 and J usage is TRBJ1-1; D is unclear. CDR3 size: 15 residues. Trimming took 7 bases from V and 0 from J, leaving 15 bases between them. Germline V gives CDR1 SEHNR, CDR2 FQNEAQ (reference sequence). For the CDR3, the DNA is TGTGCCAGCATAAAACTCGATCTAATGAACACTGAAGCTTTCTTT. Translated: CASIKLDLMNTEAFF.

This chain joins TRBV12-3 or TRBV12-4 and TRBJ2-3, with TRBD2 identical over 8 bases. V shed 5 bases and J 4 bases; nucleotides not matched to a gene: 17. The CDR3 spans 18 residues. CDR3 DNA: TGTGCCAGCAGTCGGCGGGCACCTATTGCGGGAGGCCCAGATACGCAGTATTTT. Protein: CASSRRAPIAGGPDTQYF.

This clonotype was observed a few times. The rearrangement links TRBV2 to TRBJ2-1; TRBD1 aligns across 9 bases. The CDR3 length is 15 residues. V shed 4 bases and J 7 bases; nucleotides not matched to a gene: 8. Germline-derived CDR1 and CDR2 are SNHLY and FYNNEI. CDR3 residues: CASSGVDRGWNEQFF. CDR3 nucleotides: TGTGCCAGCAGTGGGGTGGACAGGGGTTGGAATGAGCAGTTCTTC.